This T cell receptor beta chain was identified during a study of T cells in Graves' hyperthyroidism and ophthalmopathy. Germline V CDR1 and CDR2: MNHNS, SASEGT. The CDR3 length is 15 residues. V was shortened by 6 bases and J by 2 bases, with 14 bases between the two germline ends. Amplification targeted TCR beta CDR3 regions from RNA transcripts. First-round RT-PCR with HTBI primers amplified the TCR CDR3 region. TCRdb analysed the multiplex PCR reads with MiXCR anew, one entry per CDR3 protein. The sample comprises a few hundred thousand distinct CDR3 sequences, 15% to 18% of which are singletons, and around an eighth rests with the top ten. A few counts support this clonotype. Reasons for excluding patients were uncontrolled infection, other autoimmune disease, pregnancy or lactation.

The source material was blood. This TCR was sampled from a woman aged 18-30 years with Graves' hyperthyroidism. V is TRBV6-1 and J is TRBJ2-1; D is perhaps TRBD1 or TRBD2 (5 bases each). The CDR3, as DNA: TGTGCCAGCAGCCCGGGACCAGAAACCTACAATGAGCAGTTCTTC. It codes for CASSPGPETYNEQFF.